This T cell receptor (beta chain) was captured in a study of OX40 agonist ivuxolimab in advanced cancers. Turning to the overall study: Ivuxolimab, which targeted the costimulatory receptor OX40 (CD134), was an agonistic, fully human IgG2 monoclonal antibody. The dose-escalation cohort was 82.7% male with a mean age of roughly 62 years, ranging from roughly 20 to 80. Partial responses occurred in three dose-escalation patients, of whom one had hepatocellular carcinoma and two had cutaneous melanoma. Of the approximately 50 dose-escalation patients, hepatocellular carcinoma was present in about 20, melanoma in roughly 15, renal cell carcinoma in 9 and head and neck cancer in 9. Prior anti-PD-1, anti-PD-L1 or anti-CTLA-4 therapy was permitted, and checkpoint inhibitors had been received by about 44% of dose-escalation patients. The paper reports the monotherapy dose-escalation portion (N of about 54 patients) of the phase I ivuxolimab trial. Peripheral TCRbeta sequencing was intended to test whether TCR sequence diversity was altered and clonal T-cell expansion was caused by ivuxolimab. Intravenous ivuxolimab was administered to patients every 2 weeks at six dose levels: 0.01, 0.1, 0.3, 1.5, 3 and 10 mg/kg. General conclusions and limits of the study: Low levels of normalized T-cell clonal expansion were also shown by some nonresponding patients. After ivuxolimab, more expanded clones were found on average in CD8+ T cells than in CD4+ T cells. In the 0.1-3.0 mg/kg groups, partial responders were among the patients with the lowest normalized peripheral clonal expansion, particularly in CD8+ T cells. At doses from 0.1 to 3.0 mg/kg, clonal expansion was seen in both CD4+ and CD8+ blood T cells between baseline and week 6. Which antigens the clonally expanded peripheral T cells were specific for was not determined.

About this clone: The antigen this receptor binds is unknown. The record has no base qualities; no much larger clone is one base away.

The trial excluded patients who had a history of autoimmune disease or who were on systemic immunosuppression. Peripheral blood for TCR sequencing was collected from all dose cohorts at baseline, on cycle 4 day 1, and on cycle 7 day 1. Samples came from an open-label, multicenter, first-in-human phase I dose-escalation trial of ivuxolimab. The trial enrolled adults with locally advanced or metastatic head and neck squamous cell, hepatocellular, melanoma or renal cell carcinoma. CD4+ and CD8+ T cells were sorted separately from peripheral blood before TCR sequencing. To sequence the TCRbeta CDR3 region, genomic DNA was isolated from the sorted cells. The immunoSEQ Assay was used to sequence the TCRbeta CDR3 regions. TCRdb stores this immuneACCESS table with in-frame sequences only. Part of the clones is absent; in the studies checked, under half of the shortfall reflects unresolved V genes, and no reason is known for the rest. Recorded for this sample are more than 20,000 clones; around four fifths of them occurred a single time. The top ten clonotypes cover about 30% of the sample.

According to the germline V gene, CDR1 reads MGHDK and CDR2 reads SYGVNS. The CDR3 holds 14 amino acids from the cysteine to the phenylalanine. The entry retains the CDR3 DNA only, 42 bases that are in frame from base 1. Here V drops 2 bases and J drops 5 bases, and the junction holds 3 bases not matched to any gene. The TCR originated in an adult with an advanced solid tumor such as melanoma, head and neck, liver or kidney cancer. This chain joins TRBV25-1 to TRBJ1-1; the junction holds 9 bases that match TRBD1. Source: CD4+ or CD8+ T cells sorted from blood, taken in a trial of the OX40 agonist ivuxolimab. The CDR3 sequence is CASSEDRGKTEAFF. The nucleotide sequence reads TGTGCCAGCAGTGAAGACAGGGGGAAGACTGAAGCTTTCTTT.